The clone carrying this TCR beta chain was detected ten times or more. V trimming: 5 bases; J trimming: 7 bases; junction bases outside the gene matches: 8. The CDR3 loop spans 13 amino acids. Per germline, CDR1 SGHTA and CDR2 FQGNSA. This entry is derived from a study of blood T cells in healthy people across ages. For the second PCR, which ran for roughly 7 to 11 cycles, a sample-barcoded 5' primer and a J-beta primer mix were used. One entry per CDR3 protein, called by TCRdb with MiXCR from the 5' RACE reads. The data show roughly 680,000 distinct CDR3 sequences, with about half seen just once and 25% to 35% held by the top ten.

The J gene is TRBJ2-7, the V gene TRBV7-2, with 7 bases matching TRBD1. The sample comprised blood. The origin of this receptor is a woman in her fifties or sixties in good health. DNA of the CDR3: TGTGCCAGCAGCACCCGACAGGGACCAGAGCAGTACTTC. Its translation: CASSTRQGPEQYF.